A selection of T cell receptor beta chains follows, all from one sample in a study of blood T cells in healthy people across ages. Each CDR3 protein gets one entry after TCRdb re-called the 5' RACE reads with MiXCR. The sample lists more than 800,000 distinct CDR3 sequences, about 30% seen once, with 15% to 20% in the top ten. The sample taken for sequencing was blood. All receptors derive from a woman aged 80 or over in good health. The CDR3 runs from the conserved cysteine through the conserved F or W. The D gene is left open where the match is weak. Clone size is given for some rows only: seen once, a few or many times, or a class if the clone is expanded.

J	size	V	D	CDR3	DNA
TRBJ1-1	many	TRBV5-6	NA	CASSHYTGGVNTEAFF	TGTGCCAGCAGCCACTATACAGGAGGGGTGAACACTGAAGCTTTCTTT
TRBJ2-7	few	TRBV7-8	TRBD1	CASSRPRGKEQYF	TGTGCCAGCAGTCGCCCCAGGGGGAAGGAGCAGTACTTC
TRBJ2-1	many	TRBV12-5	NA	CASGPGLNEQFF	TGTGCTAGTGGTCCAGGCCTCAATGAGCAGTTCTTC
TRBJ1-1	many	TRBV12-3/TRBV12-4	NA	CASSFGGGNTEAFF	TGTGCCAGCAGTTTCGGGGGGGGGAACACTGAAGCTTTCTTT
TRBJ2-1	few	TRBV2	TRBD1	CASRLGQGANEQFF	TGTGCCAGCAGACTCGGACAGGGGGCAAATGAGCAGTTCTTC
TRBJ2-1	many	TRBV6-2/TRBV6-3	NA	CASSYHATVGSNEQFF	TGTGCCAGCAGTTACCATGCCACAGTGGGGAGCAATGAGCAGTTCTTC
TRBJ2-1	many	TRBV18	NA	CASQPAGNYNEQFF	TGTGCCAGCCAACCCGCAGGGAACTACAATGAGCAGTTCTTC
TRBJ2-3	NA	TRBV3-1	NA	CASSQDRGAPTDTQYF	TGTGCCAGCAGCCAAGATCGTGGGGCGCCTACAGATACGCAGTATTTT
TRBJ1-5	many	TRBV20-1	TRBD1	CSASQRGQGNQPQHF	TGCAGTGCTAGTCAGAGGGGACAGGGCAATCAGCCCCAGCATTTT
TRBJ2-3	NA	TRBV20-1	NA	CSARGLGATDTQYF	TGCAGTGCTAGGGGATTAGGTGCCACAGATACGCAGTATTTT
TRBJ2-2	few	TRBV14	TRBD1	CASSQRTGAISAGELFF	TGTGCCAGCAGCCAAAGGACAGGGGCGATAAGCGCCGGGGAGCTGTTTTTT
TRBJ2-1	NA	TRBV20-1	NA	CSARKPLDNEQFF	TGCAGTGCTAGAAAGCCCCTGGACAATGAGCAGTTCTTC
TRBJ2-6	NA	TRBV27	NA	CASSLNRQGGGSGANVLTF	TGTGCCAGCAGTTTAAATAGGCAGGGGGGAGGGTCTGGGGCCAACGTCCTGACTTTC
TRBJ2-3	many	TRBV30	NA	CAWSTLGTDTQYF	TGTGCCTGGAGTACCTTAGGCACAGATACGCAGTATTTT
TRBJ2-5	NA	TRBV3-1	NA	CASSLYPGPLSRETQYF	TGTGCCAGCAGCCTCTACCCTGGGCCCCTCTCCCGAGAGACCCAGTACTTC
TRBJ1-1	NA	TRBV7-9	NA	CASSVGEANTEAFF	TGTGCCAGCAGCGTAGGAGAGGCGAACACTGAAGCTTTCTTT
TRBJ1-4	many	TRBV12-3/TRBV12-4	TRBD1	CASSSRTGIGEKLFF	TGTGCCAGCAGTTCGCGGACAGGGATAGGAGAAAAACTGTTTTTT
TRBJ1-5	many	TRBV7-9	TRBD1	CASSSGQPYQPQHF	TGTGCCAGCAGCTCGGGACAGCCTTATCAGCCCCAGCATTTT
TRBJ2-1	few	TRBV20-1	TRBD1	CSATGGASYNEQFF	TGCAGTGCTACAGGGGGCGCATCCTACAATGAGCAGTTCTTC
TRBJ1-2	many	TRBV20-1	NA	CSARDHGGRPYGYTF	TGCAGTGCTAGAGATCACGGGGGGCGTCCCTATGGCTACACCTTC
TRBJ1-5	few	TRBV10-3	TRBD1	CAISGQGGDQPQHF	TGTGCCATCAGCGGACAGGGGGGCGATCAGCCCCAGCATTTT
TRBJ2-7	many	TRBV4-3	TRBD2	CASSQDSSGGAYEQYF	TGCGCCAGCAGCCAAGATTCGAGCGGGGGGGCCTACGAGCAGTACTTC
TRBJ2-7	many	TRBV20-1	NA	CSARDGDRFYEQYF	TGCAGTGCTAGAGATGGAGACAGGTTCTACGAGCAGTACTTC
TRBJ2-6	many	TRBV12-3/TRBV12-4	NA	CASPVNSLSGANVLTF	TGTGCCAGTCCCGTAAACAGCCTCTCTGGGGCCAACGTCCTGACTTTC
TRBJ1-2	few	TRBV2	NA	CASTPGRRLRGYTF	TGTGCCAGCACCCCCGGGAGGAGGTTACGTGGCTACACCTTC
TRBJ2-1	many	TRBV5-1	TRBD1	CASSLAEGARNEQFF	TGCGCCAGCAGCTTGGCCGAGGGGGCGAGGAATGAGCAGTTCTTC
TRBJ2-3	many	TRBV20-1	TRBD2	CSASTGTSGGQGPPDTQYF	TGCAGTGCTTCCACTGGGACTAGCGGGGGCCAGGGGCCCCCAGATACGCAGTATTTT
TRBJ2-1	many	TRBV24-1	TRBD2	CATAGGGSYNEQFF	TGTGCCACCGCGGGCGGGGGATCCTACAATGAGCAGTTCTTC
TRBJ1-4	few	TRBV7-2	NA	CASRSTGTEKLFF	TGTGCCAGCAGGTCTACCGGGACAGAAAAACTGTTTTTT
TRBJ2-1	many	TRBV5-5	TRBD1	CASSVGLRIDRGLDEQFF	TGTGCCAGCAGCGTGGGCCTCCGAATCGACAGGGGGCTCGATGAGCAGTTCTTC
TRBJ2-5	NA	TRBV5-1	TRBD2	CASSLEGGGTPVKETQYF	TGCGCCAGCAGCTTGGAAGGCGGGGGGACCCCCGTCAAAGAGACCCAGTACTTC
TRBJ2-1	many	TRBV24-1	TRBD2	CATSDPSAGGYNEQFF	TGTGCCACCAGTGATCCCTCAGCGGGGGGGTACAATGAGCAGTTCTTC
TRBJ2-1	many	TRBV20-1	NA	CSVPRVGYHEQFF	TGCAGTGTTCCCAGGGTTGGCTACCATGAGCAGTTCTTC
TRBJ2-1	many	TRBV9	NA	CASSSLDWNNEQFF	TGTGCCAGCAGCTCCTTGGACTGGAACAATGAGCAGTTCTTC
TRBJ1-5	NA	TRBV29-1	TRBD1	CSVTTGSGNQPQHF	TGCAGCGTAACGACAGGGTCTGGCAATCAGCCCCAGCATTTT
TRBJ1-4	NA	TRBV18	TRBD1	CASSPPTGGNPIGEKLFF	TGTGCCAGCTCACCACCTACAGGGGGCAACCCGATAGGTGAAAAACTGTTTTTT
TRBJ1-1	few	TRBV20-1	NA	CSARFVPNTEAFF	TGCAGTGCTAGATTCGTGCCGAACACTGAAGCTTTCTTT
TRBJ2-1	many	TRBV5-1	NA	CASSLEGGAGNEQFF	TGCGCCAGCAGCTTGGAAGGGGGGGCAGGAAATGAGCAGTTCTTC
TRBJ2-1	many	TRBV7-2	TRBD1	CASRGTDSYNEQFF	TGTGCCAGCAGAGGGACAGATAGCTACAATGAGCAGTTCTTC
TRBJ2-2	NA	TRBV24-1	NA	CATSDPPGEGELFF	TGTGCCACCAGTGATCCCCCGGGGGAGGGGGAGCTGTTTTTT
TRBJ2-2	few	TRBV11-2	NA	CASSLAMGPGELFF	TGTGCCAGCAGCTTAGCTATGGGGCCTGGGGAGCTGTTTTTT
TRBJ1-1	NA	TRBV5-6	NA	CASSFFTGMNTEAFF	TGTGCCAGCAGTTTTTTTACAGGGATGAACACTGAAGCTTTCTTT
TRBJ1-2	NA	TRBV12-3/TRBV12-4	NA	CASRHTGIYGYTF	TGTGCCAGCAGACACACTGGGATCTATGGCTACACCTTC
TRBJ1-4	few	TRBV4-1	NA	CASSTSPGRTNEKLFF	TGCGCCAGCAGCACTTCCCCAGGGAGAACTAATGAAAAACTGTTTTTT
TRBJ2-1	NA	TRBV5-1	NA	CASSFLTSSRYNEQFF	TGCGCCAGCAGCTTCCTGACTAGTTCTCGGTACAATGAGCAGTTCTTC
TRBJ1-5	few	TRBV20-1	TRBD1	CSARDFGTGDNQPQHF	TGCAGTGCTAGAGATTTTGGGACAGGGGACAATCAGCCCCAGCATTTT
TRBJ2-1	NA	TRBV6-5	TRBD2	CASSQTSGNEQFF	TGTGCCAGCAGTCAGACTAGCGGCAATGAGCAGTTCTTC
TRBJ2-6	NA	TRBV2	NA	CASSGAGSSGANVLTF	TGTGCCAGCAGTGGGGCAGGCAGCTCTGGGGCCAACGTCCTGACTTTC
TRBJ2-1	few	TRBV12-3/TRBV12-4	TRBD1	CASSYRDRVHEQFF	TGTGCCAGCAGTTACCGGGACAGGGTCCATGAGCAGTTCTTC
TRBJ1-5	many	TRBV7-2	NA	CASSLVRDRQPQHF	TGTGCCAGCAGCTTAGTAAGGGATAGGCAGCCCCAGCATTTT
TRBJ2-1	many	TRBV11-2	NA	CASSLTSWRRNNEQFF	TGTGCCAGCAGCTTGACGTCCTGGCGGCGAAACAATGAGCAGTTCTTC
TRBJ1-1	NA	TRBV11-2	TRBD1	CASRRPGQFITEAFF	TGTGCCAGCAGAAGACCGGGACAGTTCATCACTGAAGCTTTCTTT
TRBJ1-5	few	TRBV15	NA	CATSIEGRPQHF	TGTGCCACCAGCATTGAGGGGAGGCCCCAGCATTTT
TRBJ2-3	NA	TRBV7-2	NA	CASSPERTSDTQYF	TGTGCCAGCAGCCCAGAGCGCACCTCGGATACGCAGTATTTT
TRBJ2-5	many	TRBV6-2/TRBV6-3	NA	CASRLVGGRETQYF	TGTGCCAGCAGACTTGTCGGGGGGCGGGAGACCCAGTACTTC
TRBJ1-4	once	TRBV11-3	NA	CASSPRDEKLFF	TGTGCCAGCAGCCCTCGGGATGAAAAACTGTTTTTT
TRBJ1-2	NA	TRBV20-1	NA	CSAKPPPGREWGRTGYTF	TGCAGTGCCAAGCCCCCCCCCGGCCGAGAGTGGGGGCGGACGGGCTACACCTTC